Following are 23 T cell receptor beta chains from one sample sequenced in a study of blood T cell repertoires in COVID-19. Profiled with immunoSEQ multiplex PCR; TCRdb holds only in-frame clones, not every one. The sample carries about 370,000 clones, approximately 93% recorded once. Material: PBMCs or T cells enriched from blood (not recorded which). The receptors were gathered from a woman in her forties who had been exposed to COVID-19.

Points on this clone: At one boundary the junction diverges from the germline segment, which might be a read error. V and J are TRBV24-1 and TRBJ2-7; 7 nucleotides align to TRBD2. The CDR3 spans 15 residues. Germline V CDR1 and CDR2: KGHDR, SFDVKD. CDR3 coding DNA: TGTGCCACCAGTGCGCGGGCGGGAGCCTCCAACGAGCAGTACTTC. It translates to CATSARAGASNEQYF.

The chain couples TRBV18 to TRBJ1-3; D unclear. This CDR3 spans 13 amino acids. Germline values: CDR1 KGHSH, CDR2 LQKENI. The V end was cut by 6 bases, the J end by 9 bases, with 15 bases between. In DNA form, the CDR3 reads TGTGCCAGCTCGAGAGGGCCCCTGGCCACCATATATTTT. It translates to CASSRGPLATIYF.

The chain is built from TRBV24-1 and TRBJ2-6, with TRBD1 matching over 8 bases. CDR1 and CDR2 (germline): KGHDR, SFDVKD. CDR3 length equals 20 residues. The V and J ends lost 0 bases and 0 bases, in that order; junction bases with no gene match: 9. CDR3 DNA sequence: TGTGCCACCAGTGATTTGATTCTCCGGGACAGGCTCTCTGGGGCCAACGTCCTGACTTTC. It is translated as CATSDLILRDRLSGANVLTF.

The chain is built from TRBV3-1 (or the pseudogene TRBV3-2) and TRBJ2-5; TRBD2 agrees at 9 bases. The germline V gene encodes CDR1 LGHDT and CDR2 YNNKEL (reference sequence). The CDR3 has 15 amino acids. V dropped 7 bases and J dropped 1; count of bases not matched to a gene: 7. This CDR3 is CASNPSGELQETQYF. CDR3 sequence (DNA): TGTGCCAGCAACCCTAGCGGGGAACTCCAAGAGACCCAGTACTTC.

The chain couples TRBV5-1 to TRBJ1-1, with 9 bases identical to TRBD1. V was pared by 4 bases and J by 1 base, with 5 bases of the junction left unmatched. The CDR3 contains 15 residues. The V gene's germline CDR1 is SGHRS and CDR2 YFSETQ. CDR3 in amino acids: CASSPRDRANTEAFF. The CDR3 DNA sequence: TGCGCCAGCAGCCCAAGGGACAGGGCGAACACTGAAGCTTTCTTT. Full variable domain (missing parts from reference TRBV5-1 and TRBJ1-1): KAGVTQTPRYLIKTRGQQVTLSCSPISGHRSVSWYQQTPGQGLQFLFEYFSETQRNKGNFPGRFSGRQFSNSRSEMNVSTLELGDSALYLCASSPRDRANTEAFFGQGTRLTVV.

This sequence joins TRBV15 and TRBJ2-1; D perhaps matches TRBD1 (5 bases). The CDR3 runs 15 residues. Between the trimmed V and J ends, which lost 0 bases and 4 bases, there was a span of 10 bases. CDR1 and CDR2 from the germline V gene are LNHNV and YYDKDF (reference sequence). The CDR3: CATSRDPTGYNEQFF. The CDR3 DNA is TGTGCCACCAGCAGAGACCCTACAGGTTACAATGAGCAGTTCTTC.

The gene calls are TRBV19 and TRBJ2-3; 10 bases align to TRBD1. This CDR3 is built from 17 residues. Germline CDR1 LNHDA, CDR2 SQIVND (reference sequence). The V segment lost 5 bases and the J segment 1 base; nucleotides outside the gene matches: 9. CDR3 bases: TGTGCCAGTAGTCCAGTGGGGACAGGGGCCCGCACAGATACGCAGTATTTT. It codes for CASSPVGTGARTDTQYF.

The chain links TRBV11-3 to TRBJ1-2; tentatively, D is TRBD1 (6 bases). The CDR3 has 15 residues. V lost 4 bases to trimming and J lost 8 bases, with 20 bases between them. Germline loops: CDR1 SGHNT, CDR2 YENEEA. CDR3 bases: TGTGCCAGCAGCTCTAATTCGGGGGGCCCCGAGGGCTACACCTTC. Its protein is CASSSNSGGPEGYTF.

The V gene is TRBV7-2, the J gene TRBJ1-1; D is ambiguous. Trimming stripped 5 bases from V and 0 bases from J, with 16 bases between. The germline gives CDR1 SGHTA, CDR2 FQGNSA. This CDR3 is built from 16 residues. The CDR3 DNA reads TGTGCCAGCAGCCTCCGCCCACGGGGATTGAACACTGAAGCTTTCTTT. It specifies CASSLRPRGLNTEAFF.

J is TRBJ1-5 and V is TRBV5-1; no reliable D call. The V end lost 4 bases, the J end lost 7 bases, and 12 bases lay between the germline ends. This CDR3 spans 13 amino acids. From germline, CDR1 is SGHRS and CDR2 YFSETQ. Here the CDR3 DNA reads TGCGCCAGCAGCGCGAGCGGAGAGCAGCCCCAGCATTTT. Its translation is CASSASGEQPQHF.

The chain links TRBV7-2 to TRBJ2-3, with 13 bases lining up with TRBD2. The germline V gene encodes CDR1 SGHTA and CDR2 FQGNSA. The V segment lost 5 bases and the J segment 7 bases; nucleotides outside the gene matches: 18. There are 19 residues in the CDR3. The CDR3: CASSPLPGLAGTSTYTQYF. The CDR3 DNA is TGTGCCAGCAGCCCCCTACCGGGACTAGCGGGAACGTCAACATATACGCAGTATTTT.

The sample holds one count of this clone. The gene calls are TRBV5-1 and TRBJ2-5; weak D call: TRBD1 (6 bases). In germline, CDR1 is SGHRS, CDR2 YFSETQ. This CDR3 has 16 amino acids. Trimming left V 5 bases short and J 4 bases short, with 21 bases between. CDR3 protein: CASSPGDQLFLETQYF. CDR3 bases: TGCGCCAGCAGTCCAGGGGATCAACTATTTTTAGAGACCCAGTACTTC.

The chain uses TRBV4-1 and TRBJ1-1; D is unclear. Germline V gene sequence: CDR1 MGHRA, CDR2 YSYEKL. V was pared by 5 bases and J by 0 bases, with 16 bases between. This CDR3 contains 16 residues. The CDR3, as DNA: TGCGCCAGCAGCTGGCCGCCTGACACCTTGAACACTGAAGCTTTCTTT. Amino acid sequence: CASSWPPDTLNTEAFF.

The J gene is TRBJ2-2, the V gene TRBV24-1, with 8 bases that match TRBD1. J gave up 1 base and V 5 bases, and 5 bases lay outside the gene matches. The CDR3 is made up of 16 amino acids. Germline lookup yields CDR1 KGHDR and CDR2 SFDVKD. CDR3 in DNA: TGTGCCACCAGTGTGGGCGGACAGGGGAACACCGGGGAGCTGTTTTTT. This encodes CATSVGGQGNTGELFF.

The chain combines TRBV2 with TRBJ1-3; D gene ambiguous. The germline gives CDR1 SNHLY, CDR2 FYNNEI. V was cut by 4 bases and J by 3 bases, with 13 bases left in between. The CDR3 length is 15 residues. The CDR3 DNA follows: TGTGCCAGCAGTGCCCGAGACCGCGGTGGAAACACCATATATTTT. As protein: CASSARDRGGNTIYF.

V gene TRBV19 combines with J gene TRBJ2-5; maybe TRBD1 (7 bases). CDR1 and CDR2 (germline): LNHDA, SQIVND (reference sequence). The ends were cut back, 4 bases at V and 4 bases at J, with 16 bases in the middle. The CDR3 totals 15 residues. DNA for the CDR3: TGTGCCAGTAGTAAGGGCGGTCAGGGGGGAGAGACCCAGTACTTC. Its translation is CASSKGGQGGETQYF.

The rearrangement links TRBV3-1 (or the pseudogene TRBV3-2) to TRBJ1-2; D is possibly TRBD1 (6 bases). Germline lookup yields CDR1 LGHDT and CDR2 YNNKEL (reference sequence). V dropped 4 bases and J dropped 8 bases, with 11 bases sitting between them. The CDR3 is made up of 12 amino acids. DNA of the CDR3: TGTGCCAGCAGCCCACAGGGTCAAGGCTACACCTTC. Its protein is CASSPQGQGYTF.

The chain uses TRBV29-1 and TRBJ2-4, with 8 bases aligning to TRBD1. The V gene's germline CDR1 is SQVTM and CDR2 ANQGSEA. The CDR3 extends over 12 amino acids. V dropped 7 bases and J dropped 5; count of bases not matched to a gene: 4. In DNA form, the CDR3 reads TGCAGCGCCGGACAGGGAGAAAACATTCAGTACTTC. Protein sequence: CSAGQGENIQYF.

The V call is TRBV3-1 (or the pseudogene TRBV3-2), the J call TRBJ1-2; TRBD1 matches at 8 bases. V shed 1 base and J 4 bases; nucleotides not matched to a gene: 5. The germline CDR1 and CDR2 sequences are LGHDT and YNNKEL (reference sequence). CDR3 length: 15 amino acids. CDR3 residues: CASSQGDRLVYGYTF. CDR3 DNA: TGTGCCAGCAGCCAAGGGGACAGGCTCGTCTATGGCTACACCTTC.

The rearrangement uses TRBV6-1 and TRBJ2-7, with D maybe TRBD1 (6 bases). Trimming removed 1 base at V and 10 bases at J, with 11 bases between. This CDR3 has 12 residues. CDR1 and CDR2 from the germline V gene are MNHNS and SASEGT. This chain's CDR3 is CASSEGSTGQYF. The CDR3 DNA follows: TGTGCCAGCAGTGAAGGTTCGACAGGACAGTACTTC.

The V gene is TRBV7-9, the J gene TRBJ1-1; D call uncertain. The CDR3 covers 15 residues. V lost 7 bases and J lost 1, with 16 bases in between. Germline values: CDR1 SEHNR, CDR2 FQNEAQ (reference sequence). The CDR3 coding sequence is TGTGCCAGCACCAGCAACAGCTGGGCGAACACTGAAGCTTTCTTT. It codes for CASTSNSWANTEAFF.

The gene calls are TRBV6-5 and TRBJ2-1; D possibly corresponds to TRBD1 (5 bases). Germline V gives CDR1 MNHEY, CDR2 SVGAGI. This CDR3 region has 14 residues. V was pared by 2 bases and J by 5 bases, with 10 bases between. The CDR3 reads CASSYLGRDNEQFF. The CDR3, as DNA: TGTGCCAGCAGTTACCTCGGCAGGGACAATGAGCAGTTCTTC.

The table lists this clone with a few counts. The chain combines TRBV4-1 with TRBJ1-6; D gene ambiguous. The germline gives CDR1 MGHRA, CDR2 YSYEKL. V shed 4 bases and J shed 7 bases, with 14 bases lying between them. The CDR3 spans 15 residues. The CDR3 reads CASSPEQFLNSPLHF. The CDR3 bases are TGCGCCAGCAGCCCAGAACAGTTTCTCAATTCACCCCTCCACTTT.